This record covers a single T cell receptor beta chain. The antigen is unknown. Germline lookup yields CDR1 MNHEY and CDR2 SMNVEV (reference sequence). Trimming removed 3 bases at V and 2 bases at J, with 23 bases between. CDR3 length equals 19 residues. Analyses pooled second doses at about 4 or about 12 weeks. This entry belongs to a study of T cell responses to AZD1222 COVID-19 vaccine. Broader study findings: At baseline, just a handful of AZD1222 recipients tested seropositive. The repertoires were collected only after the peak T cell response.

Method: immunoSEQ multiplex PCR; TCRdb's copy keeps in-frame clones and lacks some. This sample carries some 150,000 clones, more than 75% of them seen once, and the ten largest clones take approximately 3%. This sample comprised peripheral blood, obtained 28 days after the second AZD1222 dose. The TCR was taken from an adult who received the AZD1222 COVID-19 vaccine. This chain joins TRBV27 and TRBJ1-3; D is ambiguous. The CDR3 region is CASSLLPPRRAYTGNTIYF. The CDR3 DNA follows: TGTGCCAGCAGTTTGCTACCCCCTCGTAGGGCCTACACTGGAAACACCATATATTTT.